This T cell receptor beta chain was retrieved from a study of T cells after somatic rescue of genetic block. Germline CDR1 reads MNHNS; CDR2 reads SASEGT. V was clipped by 0 bases and J by 3 bases; unmatched bases: 4. CDR3 length: 16 residues. Assay: immunoSEQ multiplex PCR; the TCRdb copy retains only in-frame clones and omits some. The sample lists 14,000 to 15,000 clones; 72% were seen once. The clonotype originates from a boy aged 10-17 years. Input material: peripheral blood mononuclear cells (PBMCs). The chain joins TRBV6-1 to TRBJ2-7, with TRBD1 matching over 11 bases. This chain's CDR3 is CASSEATGQGVYEQYF. CDR3 sequence (DNA): TGTGCCAGCAGTGAAGCGACGGGACAGGGGGTCTACGAGCAGTACTTC.